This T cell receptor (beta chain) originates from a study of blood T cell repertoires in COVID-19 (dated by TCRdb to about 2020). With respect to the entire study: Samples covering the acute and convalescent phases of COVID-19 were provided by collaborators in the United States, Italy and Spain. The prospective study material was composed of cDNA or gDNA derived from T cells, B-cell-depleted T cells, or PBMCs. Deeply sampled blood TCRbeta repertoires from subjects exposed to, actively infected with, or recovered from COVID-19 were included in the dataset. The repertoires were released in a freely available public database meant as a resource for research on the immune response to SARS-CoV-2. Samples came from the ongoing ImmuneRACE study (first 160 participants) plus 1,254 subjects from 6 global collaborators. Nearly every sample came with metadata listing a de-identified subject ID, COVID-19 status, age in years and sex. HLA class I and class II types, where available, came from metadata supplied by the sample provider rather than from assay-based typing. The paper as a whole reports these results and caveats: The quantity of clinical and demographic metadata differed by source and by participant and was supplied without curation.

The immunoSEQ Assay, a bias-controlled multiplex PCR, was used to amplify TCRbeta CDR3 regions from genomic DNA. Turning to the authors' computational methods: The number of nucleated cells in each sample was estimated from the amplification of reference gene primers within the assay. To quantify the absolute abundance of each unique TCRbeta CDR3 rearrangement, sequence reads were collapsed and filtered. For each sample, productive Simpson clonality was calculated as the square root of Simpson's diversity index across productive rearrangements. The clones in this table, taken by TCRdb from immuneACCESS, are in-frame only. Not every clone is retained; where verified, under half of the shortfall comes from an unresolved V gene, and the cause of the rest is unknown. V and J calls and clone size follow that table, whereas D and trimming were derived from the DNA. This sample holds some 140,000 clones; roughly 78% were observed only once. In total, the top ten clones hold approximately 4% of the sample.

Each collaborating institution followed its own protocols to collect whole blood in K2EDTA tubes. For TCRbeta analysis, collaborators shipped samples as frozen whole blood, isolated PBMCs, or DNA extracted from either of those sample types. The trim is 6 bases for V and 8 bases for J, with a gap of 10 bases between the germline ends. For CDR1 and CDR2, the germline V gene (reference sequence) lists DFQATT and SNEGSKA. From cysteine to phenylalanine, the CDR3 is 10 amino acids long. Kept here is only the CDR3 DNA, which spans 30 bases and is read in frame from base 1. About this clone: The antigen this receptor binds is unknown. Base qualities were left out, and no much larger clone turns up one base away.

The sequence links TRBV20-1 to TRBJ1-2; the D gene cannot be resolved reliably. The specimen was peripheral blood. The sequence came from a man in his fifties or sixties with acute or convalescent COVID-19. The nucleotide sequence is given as TGCAGTGCCCAGTGGGCGGGCTACACCTTC. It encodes CSAQWAGYTF.